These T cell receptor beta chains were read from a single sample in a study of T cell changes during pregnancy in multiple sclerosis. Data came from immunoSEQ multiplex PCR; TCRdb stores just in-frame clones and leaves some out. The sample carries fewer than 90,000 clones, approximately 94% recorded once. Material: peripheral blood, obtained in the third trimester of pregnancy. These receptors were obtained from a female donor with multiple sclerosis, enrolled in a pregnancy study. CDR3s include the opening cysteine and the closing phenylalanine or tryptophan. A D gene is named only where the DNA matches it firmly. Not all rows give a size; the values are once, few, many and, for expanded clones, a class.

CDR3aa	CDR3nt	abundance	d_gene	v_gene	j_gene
CASSQEGLAGETQYF	TGCGCCAGCAGCCAGGAAGGACTAGCGGGAGAGACCCAGTACTTC	.	TRBD2	TRBV5-1	TRBJ2-5
CASSQSHARNNYGYTF	TGTGCCAGCAGTCAATCCCACGCCAGGAACAACTATGGCTACACCTTC	.	.	TRBV28	TRBJ1-2
CAISKFSPGTPDNEQFF	TGTGCCATCAGCAAGTTTAGCCCCGGGACACCGGACAATGAGCAGTTCTTC	.	.	TRBV10-3	TRBJ2-1
CASSPLGTSGRGDEQFF	TGTGCCAGTAGTCCCCTTGGGACTAGCGGGAGAGGAGATGAGCAGTTCTTC	.	TRBD2	TRBV19	TRBJ2-1
CASELGGTGELFF	TGTGCCAGTGAATTAGGGGGCACCGGGGAGCTGTTTTTT	.	.	TRBV19	TRBJ2-2
CASRSRIADLAGELFF	TGTGCCAGCAGGAGCAGGATAGCGGACCTTGCCGGGGAGCTGTTTTTT	.	.	TRBV7-8	TRBJ2-2
CSVDTGETQYF	TGCAGCGTTGATACCGGAGAGACCCAGTACTTC	.	.	TRBV29-1	TRBJ2-5
CASSLRTDPNYGYTF	TGTGCCAGCAGCCTTCGGACAGACCCCAACTATGGCTACACCTTC	once	.	TRBV5-6	TRBJ1-2
CASIGGRTAPNYEQYF	TGTGCCAGCATTGGCGGGAGGACGGCCCCCAACTACGAGCAGTACTTC	.	TRBD2	TRBV7-9	TRBJ2-7
CASSFSGQGFPISSYEQYF	TGTGCCAGCAGTTTCTCGGGACAGGGTTTTCCAATATCCTCCTACGAGCAGTACTTC	.	TRBD1	TRBV28	TRBJ2-7
CASSQDGTPPQYF	TGCGCCAGCAGCCAAGATGGGACTCCACCCCAGTACTTC	.	.	TRBV4-3	TRBJ2-5